The sequence of this TCR beta chain was determined in a study of CXCR3-negative and CXCR3-positive naive CD8 T cells. Study in general: The dataset comprises about 135 million TRB reads in total, with about 1.5 +/- 0.3 million reads per library.

Germline V gene data show CDR1 as SGDLS and CDR2 as YYNGEE. The length of the CDR3 is 15 residues. About this clonotype itself: Its target is not known.

Notes on the study in general: In naive cells, CXCR3-negative and CXCR3-positive subsets had similar TRBV-TRBJ usage; memory cells differed. Naive CXCR3-positive cells had TRB CDR3s more hydrophobic than those of CXCR3-negative naive cells.

The libraries of TRB cDNA were prepared using 5' RACE with UMI labels. TCRdb re-called the 5' RACE reads and shows each CDR3 protein once, DNA omitted. The table counts some 150,000 distinct CDR3 sequences; 0.4% to 0.5% lies in the top ten. Sequenced material: naive CXCR3+ CD8+ T cells from blood. Regarding subset: CD45RO-CCR7+CD27+CD95- naive CD8+ T cells expressing CXCR3 (TNR3+). This chain uses TRBV9 with TRBJ1-1. The TCR comes from a human donor in good health. Some clones in this sample may be carry-over from other donors' samples. This chain's CDR3 is CASSVGRGRRTEAFF.